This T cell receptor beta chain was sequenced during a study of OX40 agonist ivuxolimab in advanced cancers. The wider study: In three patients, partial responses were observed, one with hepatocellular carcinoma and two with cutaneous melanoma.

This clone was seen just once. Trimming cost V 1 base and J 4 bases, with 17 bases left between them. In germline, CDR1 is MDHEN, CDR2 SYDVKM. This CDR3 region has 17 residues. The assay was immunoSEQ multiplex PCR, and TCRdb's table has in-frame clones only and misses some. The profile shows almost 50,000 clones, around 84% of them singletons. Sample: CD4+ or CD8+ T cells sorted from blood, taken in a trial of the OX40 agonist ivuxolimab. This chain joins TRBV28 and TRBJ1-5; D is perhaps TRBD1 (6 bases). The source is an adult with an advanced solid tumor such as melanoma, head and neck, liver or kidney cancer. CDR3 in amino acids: CASSLSQGLVRNQPQHF. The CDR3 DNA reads TGTGCCAGCAGTTTATCCCAGGGGTTGGTAAGGAATCAGCCCCAGCATTTT.